This T cell receptor (beta chain) was identified in a study of T-cell memory formation after mild COVID-19. About the research overall: Largely, TCR clusters stayed within a single donor. Overall study results and limits: In pre-infection memory, a portion of responding clones appeared, which suggested that cross-reactive memory joined. From day 15 to 85, contracting clones were balanced between CD4 and CD8, whereas later expanders leaned toward CD4+.

Researchers used 5'RACE with constant-segment primers to make TCR alpha and TCR beta cDNA libraries that carry sample barcodes and UMIs. TCRdb passed the 5' RACE reads through MiXCR, listing each CDR3 protein once. The sample lists about 410,000 distinct CDR3 sequences; under 25% were seen once. Trimming left V 2 bases short and J 1 base short, with 8 bases between. CDR3 size: 14 residues. The V gene's germline CDR1 is KGHSH and CDR2 LQKENI. As concerns this clonotype: Its antigen is unknown.

The sample consisted of PBMCs or a T cell subset sorted from them (not recorded which). The chain couples TRBV18 to TRBJ2-5; D is ambiguous. The sequence came from an adult woman who had mild COVID-19 (a few samples of this study predate the infection). Cell type and time point are not known. DNA of the CDR3: TGTGCCAGCTCACCAGGCCGGCTCCAAGAGACCCAGTACTTC. Translation gives CASSPGRLQETQYF.